This TCR beta chain derives from a study of response to subunit inactivated influenza vaccine. CDR3 length: 13 residues. Trimming left V 2 bases short and J 7 bases short, with 9 bases between. From germline, CDR1 is MNHNY and CDR2 SVGAGI (reference sequence). TCRdb processed the RT-PCR reads anew with MiXCR; each CDR3 protein has one entry. The table has 860,000 or so distinct CDR3 sequences, 21% seen once; the top ten hold roughly 10%. The receptor's source is a man over 45 who received an inactivated influenza vaccine. The chain combines TRBV6-6 with TRBJ1-5; no clear D gene. The sample here was PBMCs from blood, taken more than 4 days after vaccination. The CDR3 DNA is TGTGCCAGCAGTTACCGTGGGTCACAGCCCCAGCATTTT. Translated: CASSYRGSQPQHF.